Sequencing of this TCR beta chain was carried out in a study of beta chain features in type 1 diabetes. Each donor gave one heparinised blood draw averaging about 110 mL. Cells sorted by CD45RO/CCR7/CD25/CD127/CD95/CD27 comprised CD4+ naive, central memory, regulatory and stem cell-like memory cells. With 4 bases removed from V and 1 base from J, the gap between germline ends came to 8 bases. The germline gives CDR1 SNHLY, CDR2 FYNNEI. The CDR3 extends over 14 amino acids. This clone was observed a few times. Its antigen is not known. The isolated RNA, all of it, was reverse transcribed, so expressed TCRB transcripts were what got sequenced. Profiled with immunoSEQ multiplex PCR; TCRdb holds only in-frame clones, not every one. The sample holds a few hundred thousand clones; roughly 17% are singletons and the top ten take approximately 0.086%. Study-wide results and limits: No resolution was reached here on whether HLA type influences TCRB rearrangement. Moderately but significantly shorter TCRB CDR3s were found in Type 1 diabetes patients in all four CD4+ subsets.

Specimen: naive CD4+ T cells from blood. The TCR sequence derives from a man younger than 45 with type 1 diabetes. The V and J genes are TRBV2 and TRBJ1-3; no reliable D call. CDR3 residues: CASSAVVSGNTIYF. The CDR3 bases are TGTGCCAGCAGTGCAGTGGTGTCTGGAAACACCATATATTTT.